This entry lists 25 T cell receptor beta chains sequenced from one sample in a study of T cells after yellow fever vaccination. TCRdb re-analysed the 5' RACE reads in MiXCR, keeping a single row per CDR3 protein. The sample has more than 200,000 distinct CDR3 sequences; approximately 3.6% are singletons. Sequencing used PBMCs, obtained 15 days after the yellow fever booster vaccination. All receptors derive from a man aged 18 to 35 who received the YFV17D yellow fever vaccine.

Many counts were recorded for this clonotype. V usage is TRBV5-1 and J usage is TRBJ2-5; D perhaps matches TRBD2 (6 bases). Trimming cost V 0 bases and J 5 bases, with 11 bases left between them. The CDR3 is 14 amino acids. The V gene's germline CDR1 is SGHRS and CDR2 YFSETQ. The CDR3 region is CASSLAGDAETQYF. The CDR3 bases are TGCGCCAGCAGCTTGGCGGGGGACGCGGAGACCCAGTACTTC.

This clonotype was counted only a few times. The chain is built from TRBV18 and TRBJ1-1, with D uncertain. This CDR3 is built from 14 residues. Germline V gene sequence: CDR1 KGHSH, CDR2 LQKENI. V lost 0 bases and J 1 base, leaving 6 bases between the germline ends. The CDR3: CASSPPSRNTEAFF. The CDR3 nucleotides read TGTGCCAGCTCACCACCGTCCCGGAACACTGAAGCTTTCTTT.

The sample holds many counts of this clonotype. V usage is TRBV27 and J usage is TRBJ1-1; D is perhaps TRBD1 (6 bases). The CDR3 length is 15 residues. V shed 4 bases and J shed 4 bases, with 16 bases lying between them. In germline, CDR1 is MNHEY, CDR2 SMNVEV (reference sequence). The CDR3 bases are TGTGCCAGCAGTTATCTGGGGGGCAGCACCACTGAAGCTTTCTTT. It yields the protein CASSYLGGSTTEAFF.

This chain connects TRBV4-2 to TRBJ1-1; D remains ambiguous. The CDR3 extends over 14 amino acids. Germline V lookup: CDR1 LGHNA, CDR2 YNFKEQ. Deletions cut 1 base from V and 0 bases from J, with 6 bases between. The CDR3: CASSQVELNTEAFF. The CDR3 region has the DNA TGTGCCAGCAGCCAAGTGGAATTGAACACTGAAGCTTTCTTT.

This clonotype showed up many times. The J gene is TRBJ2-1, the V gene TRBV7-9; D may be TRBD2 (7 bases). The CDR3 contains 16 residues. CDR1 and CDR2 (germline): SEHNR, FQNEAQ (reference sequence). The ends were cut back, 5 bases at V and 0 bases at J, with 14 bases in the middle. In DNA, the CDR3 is TGTGCCAGCAGCACTTGGGGGGGGGCCTCCTACAATGAGCAGTTCTTC. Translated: CASSTWGGASYNEQFF. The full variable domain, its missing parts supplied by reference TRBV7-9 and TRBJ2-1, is DTGVSQNPRHKITKRGQNVTFRCDPISEHNRLYWYRQTLGQGPEFLTYFQNEAQLEKSRLLSDRFSAERPKGSFSTLEIQRTEQGDSAMYLCASSTWGGASYNEQFFGPGTRLTVL.

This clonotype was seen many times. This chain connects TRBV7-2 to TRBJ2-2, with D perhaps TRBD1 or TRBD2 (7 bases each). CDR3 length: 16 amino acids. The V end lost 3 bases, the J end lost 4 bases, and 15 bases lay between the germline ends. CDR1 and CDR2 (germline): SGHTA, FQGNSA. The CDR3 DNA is TGTGCCAGCAGCTTGGGGGAGGGACAGTTCACCGGGGAGCTGTTTTTT. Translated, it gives CASSLGEGQFTGELFF.

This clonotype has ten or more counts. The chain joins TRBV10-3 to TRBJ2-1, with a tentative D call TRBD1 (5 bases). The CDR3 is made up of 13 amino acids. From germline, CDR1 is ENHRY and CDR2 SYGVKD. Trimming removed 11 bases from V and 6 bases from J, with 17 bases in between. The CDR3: CARSRGPGNEQFF. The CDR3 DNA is TGTGCCCGAAGTAGGGGCCCAGGCAATGAGCAGTTCTTC.

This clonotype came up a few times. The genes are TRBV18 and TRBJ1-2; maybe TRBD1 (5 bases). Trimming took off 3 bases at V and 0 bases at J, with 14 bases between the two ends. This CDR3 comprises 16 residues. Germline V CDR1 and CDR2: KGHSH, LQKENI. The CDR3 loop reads CASSPPGTAANYGYTF. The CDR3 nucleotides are TGTGCCAGCTCACCCCCTGGGACGGCAGCTAACTATGGCTACACCTTC.

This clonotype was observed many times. CDR3 residues: CASSPERGSTDTQYF. CDR3 coding DNA: TGCGCCAGCAGCCCGGAGCGGGGTAGCACAGATACGCAGTATTTT. The gene calls are TRBV4-1 and TRBJ2-3; TRBD2 aligns across 7 bases. Losses at the gene ends were 4 bases for V and 0 bases for J; bases not matched to a gene: 4. This CDR3 has 15 residues. CDR1 is MGHRA and CDR2 is YSYEKL in the germline V gene.

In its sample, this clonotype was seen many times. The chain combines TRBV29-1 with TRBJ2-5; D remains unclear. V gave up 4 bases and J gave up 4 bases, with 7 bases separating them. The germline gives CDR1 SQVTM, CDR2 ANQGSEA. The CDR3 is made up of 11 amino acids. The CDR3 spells CSVAVGETQYF. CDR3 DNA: TGCAGCGTTGCGGTGGGAGAGACCCAGTACTTC.

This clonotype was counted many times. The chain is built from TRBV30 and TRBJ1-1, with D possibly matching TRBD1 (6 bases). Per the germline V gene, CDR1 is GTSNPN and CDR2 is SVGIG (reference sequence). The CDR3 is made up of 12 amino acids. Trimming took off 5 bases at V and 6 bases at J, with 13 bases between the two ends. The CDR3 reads CAWDRSLAEAFF. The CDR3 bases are TGTGCCTGGGACAGGTCCCTGGCTGAAGCTTTCTTT.

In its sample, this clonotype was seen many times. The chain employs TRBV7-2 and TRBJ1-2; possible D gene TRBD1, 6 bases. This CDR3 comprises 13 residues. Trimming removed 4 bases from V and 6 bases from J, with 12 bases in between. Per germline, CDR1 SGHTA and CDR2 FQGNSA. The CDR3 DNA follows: TGTGCCAGCAGCTGGAAGGCAGGGGATGGCTACACCTTC. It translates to CASSWKAGDGYTF.

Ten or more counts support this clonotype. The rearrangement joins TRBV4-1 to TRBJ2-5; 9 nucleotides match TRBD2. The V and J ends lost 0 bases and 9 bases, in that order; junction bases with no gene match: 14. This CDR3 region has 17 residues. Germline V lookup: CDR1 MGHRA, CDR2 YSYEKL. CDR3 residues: CASSQEELAGASTAQYF. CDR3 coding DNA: TGCGCCAGCAGCCAAGAAGAGTTAGCGGGGGCCTCAACGGCCCAGTACTTC.

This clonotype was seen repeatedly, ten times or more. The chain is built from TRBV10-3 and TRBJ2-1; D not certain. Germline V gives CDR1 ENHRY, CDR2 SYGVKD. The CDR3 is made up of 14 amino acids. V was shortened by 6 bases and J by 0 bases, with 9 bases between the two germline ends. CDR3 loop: CAIRSSSSYNEQFF. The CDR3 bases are TGTGCCATCAGATCCAGCAGCTCCTACAATGAGCAGTTCTTC.

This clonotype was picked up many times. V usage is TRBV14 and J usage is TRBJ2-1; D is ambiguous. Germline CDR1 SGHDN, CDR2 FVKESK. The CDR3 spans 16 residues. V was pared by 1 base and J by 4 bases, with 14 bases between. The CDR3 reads CASSQAPSYPYNEQFF. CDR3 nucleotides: TGTGCCAGCAGCCAAGCGCCATCTTACCCTTACAATGAGCAGTTCTTC.

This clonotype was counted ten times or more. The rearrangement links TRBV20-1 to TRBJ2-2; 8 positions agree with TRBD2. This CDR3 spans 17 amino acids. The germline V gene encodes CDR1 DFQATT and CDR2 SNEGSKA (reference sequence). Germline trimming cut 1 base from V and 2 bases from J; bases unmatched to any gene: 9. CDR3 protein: CSARVPAGGLNTGELFF. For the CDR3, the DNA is TGCAGTGCTAGAGTGCCCGCGGGGGGCCTTAACACCGGGGAGCTGTTTTTT.

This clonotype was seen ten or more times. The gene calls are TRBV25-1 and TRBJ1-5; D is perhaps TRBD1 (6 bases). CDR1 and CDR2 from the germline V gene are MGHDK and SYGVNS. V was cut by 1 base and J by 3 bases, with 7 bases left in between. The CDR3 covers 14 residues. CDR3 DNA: TGTGCCAGCAGTGAATCAGGGGCCAATCAGCCCCAGCATTTT. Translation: CASSESGANQPQHF. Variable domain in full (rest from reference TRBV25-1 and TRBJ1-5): EADIYQTPRYLVIGTGKKITLECSQTMGHDKMYWYQQDPGMELHLIHYSYGVNSTEKGDLSSESTVSRIRTEHFPLTLESARPSHTSQYLCASSESGANQPQHFGDGTRLSIL.

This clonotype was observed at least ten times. The CDR3 protein is CASSPTGELFF. The CDR3 DNA follows: TGTGCCAGCAGCCCAACCGGGGAGCTGTTTTTT. The chain combines TRBV7-8 with TRBJ2-2; D is undetermined. Trimming left V 5 bases short and J 5 bases short, with 3 bases between. There are 11 residues in the CDR3. Germline lookup yields CDR1 SGHVS and CDR2 FQNEAQ.

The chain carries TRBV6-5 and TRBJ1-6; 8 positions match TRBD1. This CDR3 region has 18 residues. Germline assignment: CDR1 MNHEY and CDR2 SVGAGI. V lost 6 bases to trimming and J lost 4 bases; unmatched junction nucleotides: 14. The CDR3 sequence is CASSRVFRGLNYNSPLHF. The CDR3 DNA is TGTGCCAGCAGCCGCGTATTCAGGGGGCTAAATTATAATTCACCCCTCCACTTT.

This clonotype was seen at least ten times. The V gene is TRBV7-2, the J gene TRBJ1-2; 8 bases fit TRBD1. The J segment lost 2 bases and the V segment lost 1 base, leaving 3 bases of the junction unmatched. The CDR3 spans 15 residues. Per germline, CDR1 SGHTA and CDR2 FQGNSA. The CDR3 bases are TGTGCCAGCAGCTTAGACACAGGGGGGAACTATGGCTACACCTTC. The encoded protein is CASSLDTGGNYGYTF.

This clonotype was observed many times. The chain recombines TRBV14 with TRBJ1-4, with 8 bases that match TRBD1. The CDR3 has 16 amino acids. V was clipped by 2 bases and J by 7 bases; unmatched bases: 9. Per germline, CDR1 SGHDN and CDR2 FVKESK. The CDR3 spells CASSQRGTDRAEKLFF. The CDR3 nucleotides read TGTGCCAGCAGCCAAAGAGGCACGGACAGGGCTGAAAAACTGTTTTTT.

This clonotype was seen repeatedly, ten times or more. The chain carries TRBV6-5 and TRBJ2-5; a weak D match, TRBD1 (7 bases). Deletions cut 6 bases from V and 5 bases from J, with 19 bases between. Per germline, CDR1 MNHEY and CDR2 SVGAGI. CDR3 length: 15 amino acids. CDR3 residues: CASSSGPGGRETQYF. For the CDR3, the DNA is TGTGCCAGCAGCTCCGGGCCAGGGGGGAGGGAGACCCAGTACTTC.

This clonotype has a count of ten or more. The CDR3 region has the DNA TGTGCCTGGAGTTCGACGGGAGGACAGGTTACGCAGTATTTT. Protein sequence: CAWSSTGGQVTQYF. This sequence joins TRBV30 and TRBJ2-3; D is perhaps TRBD1 or TRBD2 (7 bases each). The germline V and J ends were trimmed by 2 bases and 8 bases, with 17 bases remaining between them. Germline V gene data show CDR1 as GTSNPN and CDR2 as SVGIG (reference sequence). The CDR3 runs 14 residues.

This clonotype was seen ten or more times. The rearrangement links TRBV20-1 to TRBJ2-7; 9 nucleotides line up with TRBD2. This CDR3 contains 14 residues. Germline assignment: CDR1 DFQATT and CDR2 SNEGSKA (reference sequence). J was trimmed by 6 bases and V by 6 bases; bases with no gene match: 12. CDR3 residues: CSAPGLALGSEQYV. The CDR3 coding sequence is TGCAGTGCCCCGGGACTAGCATTAGGCTCCGAGCAGTACGTC.

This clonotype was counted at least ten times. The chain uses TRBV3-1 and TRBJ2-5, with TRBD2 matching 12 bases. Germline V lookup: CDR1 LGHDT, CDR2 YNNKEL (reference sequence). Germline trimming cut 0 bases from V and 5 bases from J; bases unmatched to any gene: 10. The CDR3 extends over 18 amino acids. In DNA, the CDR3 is TGTGCCAGCAGCCAAGATTGGGCTAGCGGGGGGGCCGATGAGACCCAGTACTTC. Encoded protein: CASSQDWASGGADETQYF.